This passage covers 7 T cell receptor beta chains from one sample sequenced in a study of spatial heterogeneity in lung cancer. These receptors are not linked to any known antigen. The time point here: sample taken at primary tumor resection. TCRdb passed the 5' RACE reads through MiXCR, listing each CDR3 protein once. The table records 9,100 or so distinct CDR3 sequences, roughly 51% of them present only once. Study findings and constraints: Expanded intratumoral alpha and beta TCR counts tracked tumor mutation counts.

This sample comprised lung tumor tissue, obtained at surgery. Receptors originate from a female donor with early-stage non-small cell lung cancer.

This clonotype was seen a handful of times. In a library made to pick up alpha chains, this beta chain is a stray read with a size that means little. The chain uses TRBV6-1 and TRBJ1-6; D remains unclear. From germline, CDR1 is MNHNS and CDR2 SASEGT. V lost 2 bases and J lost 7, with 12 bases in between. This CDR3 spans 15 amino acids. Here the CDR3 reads CASSESELPNSPLHF. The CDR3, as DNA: TGTGCCAGCAGTGAATCCGAGCTCCCAAATTCACCCCTCCACTTT.

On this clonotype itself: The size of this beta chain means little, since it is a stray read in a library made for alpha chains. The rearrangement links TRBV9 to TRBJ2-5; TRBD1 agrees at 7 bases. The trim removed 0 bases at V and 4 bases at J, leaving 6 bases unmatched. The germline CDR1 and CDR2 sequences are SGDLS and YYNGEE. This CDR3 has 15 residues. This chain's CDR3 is CASSVGSTGRETQYF. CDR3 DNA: TGTGCCAGCAGCGTAGGGTCGACAGGGAGAGAGACCCAGTACTTC.

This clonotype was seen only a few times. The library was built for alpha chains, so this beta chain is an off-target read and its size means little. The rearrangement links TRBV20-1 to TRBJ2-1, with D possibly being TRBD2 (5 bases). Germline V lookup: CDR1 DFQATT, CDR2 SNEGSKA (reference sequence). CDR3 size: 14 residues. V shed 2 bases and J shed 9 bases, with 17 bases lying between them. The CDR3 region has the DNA TGCAGTGCTAGATTGAGCGAGGGAATTGGTGAGCAGTTCTTC. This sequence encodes CSARLSEGIGEQFF.

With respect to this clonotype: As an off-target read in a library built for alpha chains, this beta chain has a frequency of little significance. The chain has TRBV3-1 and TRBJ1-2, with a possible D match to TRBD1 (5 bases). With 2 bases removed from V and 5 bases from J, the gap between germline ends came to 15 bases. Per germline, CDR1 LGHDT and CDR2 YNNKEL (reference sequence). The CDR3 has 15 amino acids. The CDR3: CASSQSHGTLYGYTF. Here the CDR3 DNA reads TGTGCCAGCAGCCAAAGCCACGGGACTTTGTATGGCTACACCTTC.

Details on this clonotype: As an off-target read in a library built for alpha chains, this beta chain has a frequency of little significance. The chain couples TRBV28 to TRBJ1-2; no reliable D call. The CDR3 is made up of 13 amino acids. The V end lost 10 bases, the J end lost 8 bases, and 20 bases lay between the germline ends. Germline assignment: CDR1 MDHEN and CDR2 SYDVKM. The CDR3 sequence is CATDEQGLKGYTF. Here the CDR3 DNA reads TGTGCCACCGACGAACAAGGACTGAAGGGCTACACCTTC.

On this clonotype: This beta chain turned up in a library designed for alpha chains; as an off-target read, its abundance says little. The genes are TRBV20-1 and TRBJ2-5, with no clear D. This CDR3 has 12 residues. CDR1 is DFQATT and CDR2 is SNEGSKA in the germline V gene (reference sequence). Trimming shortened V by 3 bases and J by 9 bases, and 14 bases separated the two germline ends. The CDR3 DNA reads TGCAGTGCTAGGGGCCACGAGCAGGCCCAGTACTTC. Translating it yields CSARGHEQAQYF.

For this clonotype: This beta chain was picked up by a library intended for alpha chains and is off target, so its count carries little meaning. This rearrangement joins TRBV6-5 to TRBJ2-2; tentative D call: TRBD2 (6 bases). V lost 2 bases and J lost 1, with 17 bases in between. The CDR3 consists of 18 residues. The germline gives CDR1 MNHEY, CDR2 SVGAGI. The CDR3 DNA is TGTGCCAGCAGTTACGACCAGGCACTAGCTGAGAACACCGGGGAGCTGTTTTTT. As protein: CASSYDQALAENTGELFF.